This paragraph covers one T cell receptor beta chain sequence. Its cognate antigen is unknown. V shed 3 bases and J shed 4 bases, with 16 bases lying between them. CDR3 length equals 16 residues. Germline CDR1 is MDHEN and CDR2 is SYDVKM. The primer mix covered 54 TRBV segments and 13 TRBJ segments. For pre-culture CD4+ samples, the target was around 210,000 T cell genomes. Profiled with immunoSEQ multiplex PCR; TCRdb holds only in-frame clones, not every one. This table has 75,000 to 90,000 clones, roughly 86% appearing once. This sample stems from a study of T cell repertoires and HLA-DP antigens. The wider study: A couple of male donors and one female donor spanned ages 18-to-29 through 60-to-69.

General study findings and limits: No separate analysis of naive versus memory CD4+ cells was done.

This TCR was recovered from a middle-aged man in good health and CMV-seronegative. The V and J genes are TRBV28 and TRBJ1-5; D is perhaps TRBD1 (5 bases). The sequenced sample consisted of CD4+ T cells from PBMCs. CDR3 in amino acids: CASSFSSRGANQPQHF. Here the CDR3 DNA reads TGTGCCAGCAGTTTTAGTAGCCGAGGGGCAAATCAGCCCCAGCATTTT.